This TCR beta chain originates from a study of graft-versus-host responses after intestinal transplantation. TCRdb keeps only in-frame clones here, not all; method: immunoSEQ multiplex PCR. The sample includes approximately 77,000 clones, approximately 91% of them seen just once. Of note for this clone: Its antigen is not known.

CDR3 length equals 16 residues. V lost 4 bases, J lost 7 bases, and 9 bases stayed unmatched. Germline values: CDR1 SGHDT, CDR2 YYEEEE. The origin of this receptor is a human donor who received an intestinal transplant. The chain links TRBV5-6 to TRBJ1-4; 11 bases are shared with TRBD1. The input for sequencing was unstimulated CD4+ T cells sorted from spleen or lymph node cells, taken before intestinal transplant. The CDR3 DNA reads as TGTGCCAGCAGCCCCTTGGGACAGGGGGATTCTGAAAAACTGTTTTTT. Translated: CASSPLGQGDSEKLFF.